The following is a T cell receptor (beta chain) sequence with its context. This CDR3 has 17 residues. V was cut by 4 bases and J by 2 bases, with 21 bases left in between. CDR1 is ENHRY, CDR2 SYGVKD, per germline. The data belong to a study of shared T cell receptors in the human thymus. The repertoire was sequenced with immunoSEQ multiplex PCR; TCRdb's copy has only in-frame clones and lacks some. Altogether just under 550,000 clones are present, approximately 80% being singletons, with the ten largest covering about 0.013%. This same sample was also taken into another study, of human thymus T cells. That paper states: Congenital heart defects were the reason for the corrective surgery that the donors, healthy Finnish infants, were having. It was from resections taken during corrective heart surgery that the thymus tissue came.

The chain combines TRBV10-3 with TRBJ2-7, with a possible D match to TRBD2 (6 bases). The sequence came from a boy under two years old with a congenital heart defect. Sequencing input: thymocytes. The CDR3: CAISAHPSGSPPYEQYF. CDR3 sequence (DNA): TGTGCCATCAGTGCGCATCCCTCCGGGAGCCCCCCCTACGAGCAGTACTTC.